These 13 T cell receptor beta chains were sequenced from one sample in a study of blood T cell repertoires in COVID-19. Produced via immunoSEQ multiplex PCR; TCRdb's table is partial and in-frame only. The data contain around 180,000 clones, 70% to 90% of them seen just once; the ten biggest clones take up about 3.3%. The sample was peripheral blood. These receptors all stem from a man aged 60-69 years with acute or convalescent COVID-19.

The chain joins TRBV4-3 to TRBJ2-1; 8 nucleotides agree with TRBD2. CDR3 length equals 17 residues. Trimming cost V 0 bases and J 1 base; bases outside gene matches: 5. The germline V gene has CDR1 LGHNA and CDR2 YSLEER. The CDR3 loop reads CASSQDVAGLSYNEQFF. The CDR3 DNA is TGCGCCAGCAGCCAAGATGTAGCGGGACTTTCCTACAATGAGCAGTTCTTC.

This chain joins TRBV11-3 and TRBJ2-7; 9 nucleotides match TRBD2. The trim removed 3 bases at V and 4 bases at J, leaving 1 base unmatched. In germline, CDR1 is SGHNT, CDR2 YENEEA. The CDR3 covers 13 residues. This CDR3 is CASSFSGSYEQYF. CDR3 bases: TGTGCCAGCAGCTTTAGCGGGAGTTACGAGCAGTACTTC.

This sequence joins TRBV23-1 and TRBJ2-3; 7 nucleotides align to TRBD2. TRBV23-1 is recorded as an ORF, its role being uncertain. This CDR3 region has 21 residues. V shed 1 base and J 2 bases; nucleotides not matched to a gene: 21. As DNA, the CDR3 is TGCGCCAGCAGTCAATTCCGGGCAGGGAAGTCGGCTAGCGGATCCACAGATACGCAGTATTTT. Encoded protein: CASSQFRAGKSASGSTDTQYF.

The rearrangement uses TRBV7-9 and TRBJ2-3; D is possibly TRBD1 (6 bases). The V gene lost 2 bases and the J gene lost 5 bases, with 14 bases spanning the gap. The germline CDR1 and CDR2 sequences are SEHNR and FQNEAQ (reference sequence). This CDR3 spans 15 amino acids. CDR3 sequence reads: CASSLITGLLDTQYF. In DNA form, the CDR3 reads TGTGCCAGCAGCTTAATCACAGGGTTGCTAGATACGCAGTATTTT. Full variable domain (remainder filled in from reference TRBV7-9 and TRBJ2-3): DTGVSQNPRHKITKRGQNVTFRCDPISEHNRLYWYRQTLGQGPEFLTYFQNEAQLEKSRLLSDRFSAERPKGSFSTLEIQRTEQGDSAMYLCASSLITGLLDTQYFGPGTRLTVL.

CDR3 sequence (DNA): TGTGCCAGCAGCCTCCAAAGGGACTTTTCCTATGAGCAGTTCTTC. This codes for CASSLQRDFSYEQFF. V is TRBV7-2 and J is TRBJ2-1; tentatively, D is TRBD2 (6 bases). The CDR3 has 15 residues. Trimming took off 5 bases at V and 8 bases at J, with 19 bases between the two ends. Germline V CDR1 and CDR2: SGHTA, FQGNSA. Full variable domain (rest looked up from reference TRBV7-2 and TRBJ2-1): GAGVSQSPSNKVTEKGKDVELRCDPISGHTALYWYRQSLGQGLEFLIYFQGNSAPDKSGLPSDRFSAERTGGSVSTLTIQRTQQEDSAVYLCASSLQRDFSYEQFFGPGTRLTVL.

V and J are TRBV24-1 and TRBJ2-1, with D maybe TRBD2 (5 bases). The CDR3 extends over 14 amino acids. V lost 3 bases, J lost 12 bases, and 17 bases lay in between. Germline V gene sequence: CDR1 KGHDR, CDR2 SFDVKD. CDR3 nucleotides: TGTGCCACCAGTGATGTGGACGGGATGGCAGGGCAGTTCTTC. It yields the protein CATSDVDGMAGQFF.

V usage is TRBV7-9 and J usage is TRBJ2-4; tentative D call: TRBD2 (7 bases). The CDR3 loop spans 19 amino acids. Germline V lookup: CDR1 SEHNR, CDR2 FQNEAQ (reference sequence). V was pared by 3 bases and J by 0 bases, with 21 bases between. CDR3: CASSFERGGSQLAKNIQYF. DNA for the CDR3: TGTGCCAGCAGCTTCGAAAGGGGGGGTTCACAACTAGCCAAAAACATTCAGTACTTC. Full variable domain (remainder filled in from reference TRBV7-9 and TRBJ2-4): DTGVSQNPRHKITKRGQNVTFRCDPISEHNRLYWYRQTLGQGPEFLTYFQNEAQLEKSRLLSDRFSAERPKGSFSTLEIQRTEQGDSAMYLCASSFERGGSQLAKNIQYFGAGTRLSVL.

The CDR3 reads CASSPSEAAQETQYF. The CDR3 DNA sequence: TGTGCCAGCAGTCCCTCCGAAGCAGCGCAGGAGACCCAGTACTTC. This chain joins TRBV6-5 and TRBJ2-5, with no clear D. From germline, CDR1 is MNHEY and CDR2 SVGAGI. The V and J ends lost 5 bases and 5 bases respectively, with 18 bases between them. CDR3 length equals 15 residues.

This rearrangement joins TRBV5-1 to TRBJ1-2; 9 bases fit TRBD1. The germline gives CDR1 SGHRS, CDR2 YFSETQ. Germline trimming cut 4 bases from V and 4 bases from J; bases unmatched to any gene: 5. The CDR3 is made up of 14 amino acids. The CDR3 sequence: CASSEGQGSYGYTF. The DNA of the CDR3 is TGCGCCAGCAGCGAGGGACAGGGCTCCTATGGCTACACCTTC.

This clone was detected only a few times. The chain employs TRBV3-1 (or the pseudogene TRBV3-2) and TRBJ1-2, with D tentatively TRBD1 (5 bases). Germline V gene lookup returns CDR1 LGHDT and CDR2 YNNKEL (reference sequence). The CDR3 length is 16 residues. Trimming took 1 base from V and 8 from J, leaving 20 bases between them. The chain's CDR3 is CASSQGSLQGSGGYTF. The CDR3 nucleotides are TGTGCCAGCAGCCAAGGAAGCTTGCAGGGTTCGGGCGGCTACACCTTC.

The rearrangement uses TRBV7-2 and TRBJ2-3; tentatively, D is TRBD2 (5 bases). V gave up 5 bases and J gave up 0 bases, with 9 bases separating them. Germline V lookup: CDR1 SGHTA, CDR2 FQGNSA. This CDR3 is built from 14 residues. CDR3 protein: CASSPTGSTDTQYF. CDR3 coding DNA: TGTGCCAGCAGCCCCACGGGGAGCACAGATACGCAGTATTTT.

The V and J genes are TRBV14 and TRBJ1-6; no definite D call. Deletions cut 0 bases from V and 9 bases from J, with 6 bases between. The CDR3 covers 13 residues. The germline CDR1 and CDR2 sequences are SGHDN and FVKESK. In DNA, the CDR3 is TGTGCCAGCAGCCAAGATATCGGTTCACCCCTCCACTTT. Its protein product is CASSQDIGSPLHF. Filled out from reference TRBV14 and TRBJ1-6, the complete variable domain reads EAGVTQFPSHSVIEKGQTVTLRCDPISGHDNLYWYRRVMGKEIKFLLHFVKESKQDESGMPNNRFLAERTGGTYSTLKVQPAELEDSGVYFCASSQDIGSPLHFGNGTRLTVT.

V and J are TRBV27 and TRBJ1-3, with D possibly matching TRBD1 (6 bases). Germline V gives CDR1 MNHEY, CDR2 SMNVEV (reference sequence). There are 13 residues in the CDR3. The germline V and J ends were trimmed by 6 bases and 2 bases, with 8 bases remaining between them. CDR3 sequence reads: CASRGGTGNTIYF. CDR3 nucleotides: TGTGCCAGCAGAGGGGGAACTGGAAACACCATATATTTT.